This T cell receptor (beta chain) was captured by sequencing in a study of shared clonotypes between healthy human individuals. Naive CD8 isolation took CD45RO-negative cells positively selected for CCR7 and excluded terminally differentiated effector memory CD45RA+ cells. Sequencing was performed with immunoSEQ multiplex PCR; in TCRdb, only in-frame clones are kept and a portion is missing. The table records approximately 2,000,000 clones, about 93% of them present only once. The V gene's germline CDR1 is SGDLS and CDR2 YYNGEE. CDR3 length: 18 amino acids. The V gene lost 3 bases and the J gene lost 0 bases, with 18 bases spanning the gap.

The V gene is TRBV9, the J gene TRBJ2-2; TRBD2 might be the D (6 bases). The sequence was obtained from a young man in good health. Some clones in this sample may be carry-over from other donors' samples. The sequencing input was naive CD8+ T cells from PBMCs. CDR3 coding DNA: TGTGCCAGCAGCGCACTACAACTGGGGACTCCGAACACCGGGGAGCTGTTTTTT. As protein: CASSALQLGTPNTGELFF.